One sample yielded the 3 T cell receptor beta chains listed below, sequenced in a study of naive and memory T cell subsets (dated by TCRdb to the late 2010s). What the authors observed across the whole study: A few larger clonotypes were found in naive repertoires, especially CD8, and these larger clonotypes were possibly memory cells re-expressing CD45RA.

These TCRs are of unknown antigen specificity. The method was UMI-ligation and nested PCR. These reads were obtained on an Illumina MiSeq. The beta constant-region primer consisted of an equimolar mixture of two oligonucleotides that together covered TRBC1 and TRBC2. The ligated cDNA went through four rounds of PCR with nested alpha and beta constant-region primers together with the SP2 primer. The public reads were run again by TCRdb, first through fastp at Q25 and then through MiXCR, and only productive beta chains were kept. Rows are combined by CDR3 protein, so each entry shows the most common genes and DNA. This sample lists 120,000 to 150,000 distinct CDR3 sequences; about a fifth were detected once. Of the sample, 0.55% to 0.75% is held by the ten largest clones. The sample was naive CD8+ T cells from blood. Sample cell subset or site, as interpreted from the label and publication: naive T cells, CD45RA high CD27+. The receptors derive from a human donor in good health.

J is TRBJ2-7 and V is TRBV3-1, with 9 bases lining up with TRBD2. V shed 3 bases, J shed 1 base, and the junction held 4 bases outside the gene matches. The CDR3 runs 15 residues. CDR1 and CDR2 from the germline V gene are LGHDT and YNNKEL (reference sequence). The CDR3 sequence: CASSHYSGSSYEQYF. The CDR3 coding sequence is TGTGCCAGCAGCCACTATAGCGGGAGTTCCTACGAGCAGTACTTC.

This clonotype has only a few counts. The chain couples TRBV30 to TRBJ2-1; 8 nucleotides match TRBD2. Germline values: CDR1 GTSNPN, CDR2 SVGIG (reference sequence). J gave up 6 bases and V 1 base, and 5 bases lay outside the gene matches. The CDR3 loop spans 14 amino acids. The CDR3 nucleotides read TGTGCCTGGAGTGCGGGAGGGCCCGGCAATGAGCAGTTCTTC. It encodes CAWSAGGPGNEQFF.

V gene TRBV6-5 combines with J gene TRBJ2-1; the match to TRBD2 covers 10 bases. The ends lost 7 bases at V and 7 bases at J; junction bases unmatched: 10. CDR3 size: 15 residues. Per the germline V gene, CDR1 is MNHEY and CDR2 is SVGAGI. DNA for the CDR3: TGTGCCAGCACCCCCCAGGCTAGCGGGAGTAATGAGCAGTTCTTC. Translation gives CASTPQASGSNEQFF.